Listed below are T cell receptor beta chains from one sample, sequenced in a study of T cell responses to AZD1222 COVID-19 vaccine. Libraries were prepared by immunoSEQ multiplex PCR; TCRdb keeps only in-frame clonotypes and omits some of them. The table records roughly 140,000 clones, approximately 92% of them present only once. The sequencing used peripheral blood, collected 28 days after the second AZD1222 dose. Receptors originate from an adult who received the AZD1222 COVID-19 vaccine. The CDR3 runs from the conserved cysteine through the conserved F or W. Fields, in order: clone size, J gene, V gene, D gene, CDR3 DNA, CDR3 protein. The D gene is left open where the match is weak. The size entry is marked missing in some rows and otherwise reads once, few, many or a size class.

size: -
J: TRBJ2-7
V: TRBV10-1
D: TRBD2
DNA: TGCGCCAGCACCACAAAGGGACTACTTTCCTACGAGCAGTACTTC
CDR3: CASTTKGLLSYEQYF

size: -
J: TRBJ1-4
V: TRBV10-3
D: -
DNA: TGTGCCATCGGGGGGACTAATGAAAAACTGTTTTTT
CDR3: CAIGGTNEKLFF

size: -
J: TRBJ2-7
V: TRBV7-9
D: -
DNA: TGTGCCAGCAGCTCGTCGCGTTCCTACGAGCAGTACTTC
CDR3: CASSSSRSYEQYF

size: -
J: TRBJ2-2
V: TRBV10-3
D: TRBD2
DNA: TGTGCCATCAGCCCGGGACTAGGAGGGACCGGGGAGCTGTTTTTT
CDR3: CAISPGLGGTGELFF

size: -
J: TRBJ2-1
V: TRBV29-1
D: TRBD2
DNA: TGCAGCGTTGAAACTAGCGGGCAGGGGGATGAGCAGTTCTTC
CDR3: CSVETSGQGDEQFF

size: -
J: TRBJ2-1
V: TRBV3-1/TRBV3-2
D: -
DNA: TGTGCCAGCAGCCGCGGATACTCCTACAATGAGCAGTTCTTC
CDR3: CASSRGYSYNEQFF

size: once
J: TRBJ2-2
V: TRBV18
D: -
DNA: TGTGCCAGCTCCGCCGGGACGGACGGGGAGCTGTTTTTT
CDR3: CASSAGTDGELFF

size: -
J: TRBJ2-2
V: TRBV14
D: -
DNA: TGTGCCAGCAGCCAAGATTTTCGCAGACCGATGACGAACACCGGGGAGCTGTTTTTT
CDR3: CASSQDFRRPMTNTGELFF

size: -
J: TRBJ2-2
V: TRBV10-3
D: TRBD2
DNA: TGTGCCATCAGTGCCCTAGCGGGGGAAAACACCGGGGAGCTGTTTTTT
CDR3: CAISALAGENTGELFF

size: -
J: TRBJ1-1
V: TRBV10-1
D: -
DNA: TGCGCCAGCAGTGAGTCGGACACTGAAGCTTTCTTT
CDR3: CASSESDTEAFF

size: -
J: TRBJ2-1
V: TRBV6-2/TRBV6-3
D: -
DNA: TGTGCCAGCAGCCCCCGGTACAATGAGCAGTTCTTC
CDR3: CASSPRYNEQFF

size: once
J: TRBJ2-7
V: TRBV5-4
D: TRBD2
DNA: TGTGCCAGCAGCGCTGGGGGGGGACTAGCCAGGTACGAGCAGTACTTC
CDR3: CASSAGGGLARYEQYF

size: once
J: TRBJ2-2
V: TRBV9
D: -
DNA: TGTGCCAGCAGGCCTACGCCGGAAGTCGGGGAGCTGTTTTTT
CDR3: CASRPTPEVGELFF

size: -
J: TRBJ1-1
V: TRBV4-2
D: TRBD1
DNA: TGTGCCAGCGCCGGGACAGACAACACTGAAGCTTTCTTT
CDR3: CASAGTDNTEAFF

size: -
J: TRBJ2-7
V: TRBV23-1
D: -
DNA: TGCGCCAGCAGTCAATTCCACGCTATCACGGGTAACGAGCAGTACTTC
CDR3: CASSQFHAITGNEQYF

size: -
J: TRBJ2-7
V: TRBV29-1
D: TRBD1
DNA: TGCAGCGTTACGGACAGGGCGGCCTACGAGCAGTACTTC
CDR3: CSVTDRAAYEQYF

size: -
J: TRBJ1-3
V: TRBV5-5
D: -
DNA: TGTGCCAGCAGCGTGGGGACTGGGGACTCTGGAAACACCATATATTTT
CDR3: CASSVGTGDSGNTIYF

size: -
J: TRBJ1-6
V: TRBV10-3
D: -
DNA: TGTGCCATCAGAATACAGGGAATCGATTCACCCCTCCACTTT
CDR3: CAIRIQGIDSPLHF

size: -
J: TRBJ2-7
V: TRBV21-1
D: -
DNA: TGTGCCAGCAGCAAAGTTGGACAGAACGAGCAGTACTTC
CDR3: CASSKVGQNEQYF

size: -
J: TRBJ1-1
V: TRBV7-9
D: -
DNA: TGTGCCAGCAGCCCCGTGCAGCAGGGAAGCACTGAAGCTTTCTTT
CDR3: CASSPVQQGSTEAFF

size: -
J: TRBJ2-6
V: TRBV16
D: -
DNA: TGTGCCAGCAGCCAATTCGGGGCCAACGTCCTGACTTTC
CDR3: CASSQFGANVLTF

size: -
J: TRBJ1-6
V: TRBV11-2
D: -
DNA: TGTGCCAGCAGCTTACGACACAGCTCCTATAATTCACCCCTCCACTTT
CDR3: CASSLRHSSYNSPLHF

size: -
J: TRBJ1-2
V: TRBV6-5
D: -
DNA: TGTGCCAGCAGTTACTCAGGGGGGAGGCACACCTATGGCTACACCTTC
CDR3: CASSYSGGRHTYGYTF